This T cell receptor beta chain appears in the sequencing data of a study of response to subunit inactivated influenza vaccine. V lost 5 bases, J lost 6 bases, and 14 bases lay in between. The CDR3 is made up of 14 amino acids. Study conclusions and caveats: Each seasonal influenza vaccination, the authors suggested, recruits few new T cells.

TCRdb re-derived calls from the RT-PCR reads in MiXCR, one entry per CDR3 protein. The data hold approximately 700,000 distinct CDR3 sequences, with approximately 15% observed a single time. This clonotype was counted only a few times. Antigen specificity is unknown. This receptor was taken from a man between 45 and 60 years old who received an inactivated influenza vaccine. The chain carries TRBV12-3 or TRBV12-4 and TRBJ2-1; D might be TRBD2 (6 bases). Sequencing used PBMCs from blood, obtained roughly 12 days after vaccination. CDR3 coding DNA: TGTGCCAGCAGTGCGGGACTTATCTTCAATGAGCAGTTCTTC. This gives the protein CASSAGLIFNEQFF.